These 28 T cell receptor beta chains originate from one sample sequenced in a study of Graves' ophthalmopathy and Graves' hyperthyroidism. CDR3 regions of TCR beta were amplified from RNA transcripts. RT-PCR in the first round used HTBI primers; a second-round multiplex PCR followed. From the multiplex PCR reads, TCRdb called clonotypes with MiXCR, one entry per CDR3 protein. The sample contains roughly 400,000 distinct CDR3 sequences, approximately 20% of which appear only once. The specimen sequenced was peripheral blood. The receptors were gathered from a young woman with Graves' ophthalmopathy.

Ten or more counts support this clonotype. V and J are TRBV4-1 and TRBJ1-1; unclear D gene. CDR1 and CDR2 from the germline V gene are MGHRA and YSYEKL. Trimming left V 0 bases short and J 2 bases short, with 4 bases between. The CDR3 contains 13 residues. CDR3: CASSQDGNTEAFF. In nucleotides, the CDR3 is TGCGCCAGCAGCCAAGACGGAAACACTGAAGCTTTCTTT.

This clonotype showed up many times. The rearrangement links TRBV5-1 to TRBJ2-7; D uncertain. With 3 bases removed from V and 3 bases from J, the gap between germline ends came to 16 bases. CDR3 length: 15 residues. Germline V lookup: CDR1 SGHRS, CDR2 YFSETQ. The DNA for the CDR3 is TGCGCCAGCAGCTCCTCAGTGAACTCAAACTACGAGCAGTACTTC. Translation gives CASSSSVNSNYEQYF.

This clonotype was seen many times. The chain is built from TRBV6-4 and TRBJ2-7; 7 bases fit TRBD1. This CDR3 contains 17 residues. The V gene's germline CDR1 is MRHNA and CDR2 SNTAGT. J gave up 0 bases and V 6 bases, and 14 bases lay outside the gene matches. CDR3 in amino acids: CASSQGTAIGLSYEQYF. As DNA, the CDR3 is TGTGCCAGCAGCCAAGGGACAGCCATAGGTCTCTCCTACGAGCAGTACTTC.

The table lists this clonotype with a count of one. This chain uses TRBV20-1 with TRBJ2-7; D remains ambiguous. Germline CDR1 is DFQATT and CDR2 is SNEGSKA (reference sequence). The CDR3 loop spans 12 amino acids. V lost 3 bases and J 3 bases, leaving 9 bases between the germline ends. CDR3 sequence: CSASIPGYEQYF. The CDR3 DNA follows: TGCAGTGCTAGCATCCCCGGCTACGAGCAGTACTTC.

In its sample, this clonotype was seen many times. V gene TRBV7-2 combines with J gene TRBJ1-5; 7 bases are shared with TRBD1. The CDR3 runs 13 residues. The germline CDR1 and CDR2 sequences are SGHTA and FQGNSA. V dropped 4 bases and J dropped 5; count of bases not matched to a gene: 2. The DNA for the CDR3 is TGTGCCAGCAGCTCCAGGGGGGATCAGCCCCAGCATTTT. Protein: CASSSRGDQPQHF.

This clonotype showed up many times. One end of the junction does not line up with germline, which may come from a read error. This chain connects TRBV20-1 to TRBJ1-6, with 7 positions matching TRBD1. The CDR3 is 14 amino acids. Germline-derived CDR1 and CDR2 are DFQATT and SNEGSKA (reference sequence). CDR3 nucleotides: TGCAGTGCTGACAGGGAGAGGGATAATTCACCTCTCCACTTT. This gives the protein CSADRERDNSPLHF.

This clonotype was detected only a few times. This chain uses TRBV20-1 with TRBJ1-1; 8 nucleotides match TRBD1. The trim removed 4 bases at V and 0 bases at J, leaving 16 bases unmatched. This CDR3 region has 18 residues. Germline V gives CDR1 DFQATT, CDR2 SNEGSKA (reference sequence). This CDR3 reads CSATRQGQGWTLNTEAFF. CDR3 in DNA: TGCAGTGCTACACGACAAGGACAGGGTTGGACCCTGAACACTGAAGCTTTCTTT.

This clonotype was recorded at least ten times. The J gene is TRBJ2-5, the V gene TRBV7-3; no definite D call. The ends were cut back, 4 bases at V and 5 bases at J, with 11 bases in the middle. Germline V gene data show CDR1 as SGHTA and CDR2 as FQGTGA. CDR3 length equals 13 residues. DNA for the CDR3: TGTGCCAGCAGCTATCGAACCGGGGAGACCCAGTACTTC. This sequence encodes CASSYRTGETQYF.

This clonotype was seen at least ten times. CDR3 amino acids: CASSQTGFPSYNSPLHF. In DNA form, the CDR3 reads TGTGCCAGCAGCCAAACGGGATTCCCTTCCTATAATTCACCCCTCCACTTT. This sequence joins TRBV14 and TRBJ1-6; D gene unclear. The CDR3 contains 17 residues. The V end lost 2 bases, the J end lost 1 base, and 12 bases lay between the germline ends. CDR1 is SGHDN, CDR2 FVKESK, per germline.

This chain links TRBV3-1 with TRBJ2-7; TRBD2 agrees at 10 bases. The CDR3 spans 15 residues. J was trimmed by 5 bases and V by 2 bases; bases with no gene match: 6. Germline-derived CDR1 and CDR2 are LGHDT and YNNKEL (reference sequence). The chain's CDR3 is CASSQTLAGGNEQYF. CDR3 DNA sequence: TGTGCCAGCAGCCAAACCTTAGCGGGAGGAAACGAGCAGTACTTC.

The table lists this clonotype with many counts. V usage is TRBV20-1 and J usage is TRBJ1-1; D may be TRBD1 (5 bases). CDR3 length: 14 amino acids. The germline CDR1 and CDR2 sequences are DFQATT and SNEGSKA (reference sequence). V was shortened by 8 bases and J by 3 bases, with 19 bases between the two germline ends. The CDR3 coding sequence is TGCAGTCCCCCCCCCGGGACGCAAGACACTGAAGCTTTCTTT. Translating gives CSPPPGTQDTEAFF.

The V and J genes are TRBV11-2 and TRBJ1-3; the match to TRBD1 covers 8 bases. Germline V gene data show CDR1 as SGHAT and CDR2 as FQNNGV. This CDR3 is 18 amino acids long. The J segment lost 0 bases and the V segment lost 5 bases, leaving 12 bases of the junction unmatched. The CDR3 DNA follows: TGTGCCAGCAGCCCGACCCCCACCGGGACAGGCTCTGGAAACACCATATATTTT. As protein: CASSPTPTGTGSGNTIYF.

This clonotype was detected ten times or more. This sequence joins TRBV27 and TRBJ1-3; D is perhaps TRBD1 (5 bases). Germline CDR1 reads MNHEY; CDR2 reads SMNVEV (reference sequence). V lost 5 bases and J 5 bases, leaving 13 bases between the germline ends. The CDR3 loop spans 14 amino acids. Here the CDR3 DNA reads TGTGCCAGCAGTGCCAGGAGGGGCCGAAACACCATATATTTT. This translates into CASSARRGRNTIYF.

V gene TRBV7-2 combines with J gene TRBJ2-7, with a tentative D call TRBD1 (6 bases). CDR1 is SGHTA, CDR2 FQGNSA, per germline. This CDR3 comprises 15 residues. V dropped 5 bases and J dropped 3 bases, with 17 bases sitting between them. The CDR3 coding sequence is TGTGCCAGCAGCATGGATTCGGACAGCCGCTACGAGCAGTACTTC. This sequence encodes CASSMDSDSRYEQYF.

This clonotype came up many times. V is TRBV27 and J is TRBJ2-7; D might be TRBD2 (5 bases). CDR3 length equals 15 residues. The V end was cut by 3 bases, the J end by 2 bases, with 14 bases between. CDR1 is MNHEY, CDR2 SMNVEV, per germline (reference sequence). The CDR3 coding sequence is TGTGCCAGCAGTTTGGCCGGGGAGCTAACCTACGAGCAGTACTTC. This codes for CASSLAGELTYEQYF.

This clonotype was recorded many times. Here the CDR3 omits its conserved ending phenylalanine or tryptophan, so a read error is the likely source. The chain uses TRBV7-2 and TRBJ1-2; D is uncertain. The CDR3 spans 13 residues. CDR1 and CDR2 from the germline V gene are SGHTA and FQGNSA. Trimming removed 4 bases at V and 4 bases at J, with 10 bases between. The CDR3 here is CASSSQESYGYTL. In nucleotides, the CDR3 is TGTGCCAGCAGCTCTCAGGAGAGCTATGGCTACACCCTC.

This clonotype came up a few times. The chain couples TRBV28 to TRBJ1-2; the D is unclear. Trimming removed 3 bases at V and 6 bases at J, with 8 bases between. The CDR3 length is 12 residues. Germline loops: CDR1 MDHEN, CDR2 SYDVKM. CDR3 DNA sequence: TGTGCCAGCAGTTTGCGTGTGAATGGCTACACCTTC. Translation: CASSLRVNGYTF.

This clonotype appeared a few times. The V call is TRBV30, the J call TRBJ1-2, with D perhaps matching TRBD1 (5 bases). CDR1 is GTSNPN, CDR2 SVGIG, per germline (reference sequence). Trimming shortened V by 1 base and J by 4 bases, and 19 bases separated the two germline ends. The CDR3 runs 16 residues. CDR3 residues: CAWSGSRGWIFYGYTF. CDR3 nucleotides: TGTGCCTGGAGTGGGTCACGGGGGTGGATTTTCTATGGCTACACCTTC.

The chain recombines TRBV10-1 with TRBJ1-6; no firm D call. The germline CDR1 and CDR2 sequences are WNHNN and SYGVQD (reference sequence). The germline V and J ends were trimmed by 8 bases and 6 bases, with 8 bases remaining between them. The CDR3 loop spans 12 amino acids. The CDR3 is CASGTANSPLHF. As DNA, the CDR3 is TGCGCCAGCGGTACAGCTAATTCACCCCTCCACTTT.

The sample holds many counts of this clonotype. A clone one base away is much larger, so this may be a read error. The chain combines TRBV6-2 or TRBV6-3 with TRBJ2-7, with 9 bases aligning to TRBD1. V lost 5 bases, J lost 6 bases, and 26 bases stayed unmatched. The germline V gene has CDR1 MNHEY and CDR2 SVGEGT. This CDR3 region has 20 residues. CDR3 coding DNA: TGTGCCAGCAGTCATGCCTCGGGACAGGCCGACAGGGGGGTTGGCTGCGAGCAGTACTTC. This encodes CASSHASGQADRGVGCEQYF.

The sample holds many counts of this clonotype. This sequence joins TRBV4-1 and TRBJ1-3; D is uncertain. This CDR3 is built from 15 residues. Germline CDR1 and CDR2: MGHRA and YSYEKL. Trimming removed 4 bases from V and 1 base from J, with 11 bases in between. The CDR3 region is CASSRIDGSGNTIYF. The DNA of the CDR3 is TGCGCCAGCAGCCGAATCGATGGGTCTGGAAACACCATATATTTT.

This clonotype was recorded many times. Germline and junction disagree at one end, which may indicate a read error. The chain joins TRBV6-1 to TRBJ2-4; D perhaps matches TRBD2 (6 bases). CDR3 length: 15 amino acids. Germline CDR1 and CDR2: MNHNS and SASEGT. The CDR3 sequence is CASSLRGPAGNIQYF. The CDR3 nucleotides are TGTGCCAGCAGCCTCCGGGGTCCCGCGGGGAACATCCAGTACTTC.

This clonotype was recorded at least ten times. This chain connects TRBV10-3 to TRBJ2-7; D may match TRBD1 or TRBD2 (5 bases each). The V and J ends lost 3 bases and 2 bases respectively, with 11 bases between them. From germline, CDR1 is ENHRY and CDR2 SYGVKD. The CDR3 is 14 amino acids. The CDR3 spells CAISEEGFTYEQYF. In DNA, the CDR3 is TGTGCCATCAGTGAAGAGGGGTTTACCTACGAGCAGTACTTC.

In this sample, this clonotype turned up many times. The chain is built from TRBV29-1 and TRBJ2-7; D remains unclear. Germline V gives CDR1 SQVTM, CDR2 ANQGSEA. V lost 4 bases to trimming and J lost 2 bases, with 9 bases between them. The CDR3 extends over 12 amino acids. CDR3 protein: CSVGLLTYEQYF. CDR3 in DNA: TGCAGCGTTGGCCTGCTGACCTACGAGCAGTACTTC.

The chain is built from TRBV6-5 and TRBJ2-7; tentative D call: TRBD2 (6 bases). With 4 bases removed from V and 0 bases from J, the gap between germline ends came to 16 bases. From germline, CDR1 is MNHEY and CDR2 SVGAGI. This CDR3 is built from 16 residues. The CDR3 DNA follows: TGTGCCAGCAGTTCCCCGGGTGCGGGGAGCTCCTACGAGCAGTACTTC. Protein product: CASSSPGAGSSYEQYF.

Ten or more counts support this clonotype. The rearrangement links TRBV29-1 to TRBJ2-5, with a weak D call TRBD2 (6 bases). Germline-derived CDR1 and CDR2 are SQVTM and ANQGSEA. The length of the CDR3 is 13 residues. Trimming took off 2 bases at V and 7 bases at J, with 14 bases between the two ends. Here the CDR3 reads CSVEMGMGGTQYF. CDR3 sequence (DNA): TGCAGCGTTGAAATGGGGATGGGGGGGACCCAGTACTTC.

This chain links TRBV6-1 with TRBJ2-7; the D call may be TRBD1 or TRBD2 (5 bases each). Germline CDR1 MNHNS, CDR2 SASEGT. Between the trimmed V and J ends, which lost 5 bases and 1 base, there was a span of 18 bases. The CDR3 sequence is 16 residues long. The CDR3 protein is CASSTPRDQRSYEQYF. CDR3 sequence (DNA): TGTGCCAGCAGTACACCCCGGGACCAAAGGTCCTACGAGCAGTACTTC.

Ten or more counts support this clonotype. For the CDR3, the DNA is TGTGCCAGCAGTCCCTCATCTTGGTTAGGCTACGAGCAGTACTTC. Translating gives CASSPSSWLGYEQYF. The chain employs TRBV6-1 and TRBJ2-7; D unresolved. Between the trimmed V and J ends, which lost 5 bases and 3 bases, there was a span of 17 bases. Germline CDR1 is MNHNS and CDR2 is SASEGT. This CDR3 spans 15 amino acids.